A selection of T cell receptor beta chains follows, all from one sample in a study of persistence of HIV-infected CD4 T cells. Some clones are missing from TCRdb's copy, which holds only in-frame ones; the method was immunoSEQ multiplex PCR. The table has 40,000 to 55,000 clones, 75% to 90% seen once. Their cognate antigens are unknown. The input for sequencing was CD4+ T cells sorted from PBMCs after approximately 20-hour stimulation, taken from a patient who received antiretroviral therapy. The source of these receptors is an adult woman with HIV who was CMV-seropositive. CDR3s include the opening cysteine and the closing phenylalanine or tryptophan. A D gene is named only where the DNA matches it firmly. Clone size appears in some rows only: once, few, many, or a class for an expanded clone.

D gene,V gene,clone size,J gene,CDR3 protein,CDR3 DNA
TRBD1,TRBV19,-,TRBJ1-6,CASSSSGQVAPLHF,TGTGCCAGTAGTAGCTCGGGACAGGTGGCACCCCTCCACTTT
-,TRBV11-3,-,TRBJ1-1,CASAGYGVWDTEAFF,TGTGCCAGCGCTGGGTATGGGGTGTGGGACACTGAAGCTTTCTTT
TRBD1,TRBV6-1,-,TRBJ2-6,CASSERQGRGSGANVLTF,TGTGCCAGCAGTGAGAGACAGGGGCGGGGATCTGGGGCCAACGTCCTGACTTTC
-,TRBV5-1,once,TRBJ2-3,CASGAGGVVLSTDTQYF,TGCGCCAGCGGGGCAGGAGGTGTTGTCCTTAGCACAGATACGCAGTATTTT
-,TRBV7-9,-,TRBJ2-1,CASSLNSGTEQFF,TGTGCCAGCAGCTTAAATTCAGGGACTGAGCAGTTCTTC
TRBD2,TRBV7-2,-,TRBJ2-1,CASTERGEIFNEQFF,TGTGCCAGCACCGAGCGGGGGGAAATTTTCAATGAGCAGTTCTTC
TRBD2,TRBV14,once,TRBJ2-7,CASSQDRTSGRYEQYF,TGTGCCAGCAGCCAAGACCGGACTAGCGGGAGGTACGAGCAGTACTTC
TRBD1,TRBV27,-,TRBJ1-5,CASSLSQGARQPQHF,TGTGCCAGCAGTTTATCGCAGGGGGCGCGGCAGCCCCAGCATTTT
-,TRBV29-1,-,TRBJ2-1,CSVEGRGGEKPSYNEQFF,TGCAGCGTTGAGGGGCGGGGTGGGGAAAAACCCTCCTACAATGAGCAGTTCTTC
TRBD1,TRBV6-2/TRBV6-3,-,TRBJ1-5,CASSPTGPRNQPQHF,TGTGCCAGCAGTCCGACAGGGCCTCGCAATCAGCCCCAGCATTTT
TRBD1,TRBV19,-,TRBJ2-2,CATQGTVNTGELFF,TGTGCCACTCAGGGGACAGTTAACACCGGGGAGCTGTTTTTT
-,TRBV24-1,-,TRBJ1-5,CATSETGQGFDQPQHF,TGTGCCACCAGTGAGACGGGGCAGGGCTTCGATCAGCCCCAGCATTTT
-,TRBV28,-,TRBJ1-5,CASSLTGLNQPQHF,TGTGCCAGCAGCTTGACAGGACTGAATCAGCCCCAGCATTTT
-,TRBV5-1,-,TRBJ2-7,CASRQNRPTSYEQYF,TGCGCCAGCAGACAGAACAGGCCAACCTCCTACGAGCAGTACTTC
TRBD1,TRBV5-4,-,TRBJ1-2,CASLAFGQGALGYTF,TGTGCCAGCCTTGCTTTTGGACAGGGGGCGCTTGGCTACACCTTC
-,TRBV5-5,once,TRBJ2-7,CASSLLGPSYEQYF,TGTGCCAGCAGCTTGCTCGGCCCCTCCTACGAGCAGTACTTC
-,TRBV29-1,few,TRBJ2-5,CSVDAPSRQETQYF,TGCAGCGTTGATGCGCCCTCCAGACAAGAGACCCAGTACTTC
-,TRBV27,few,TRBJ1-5,CASSLEDNQPQHF,TGTGCCAGCAGTTTAGAGGACAATCAGCCCCAGCATTTT